Below, 5 T cell receptor beta chains from the same sample are listed, as sequenced in a study of blood T cell repertoires in COVID-19. Repertoires were generated with immunoSEQ multiplex PCR, while TCRdb's copy carries only in-frame clones and drops some. The repertoire includes about 300,000 clones, 70% to 85% of them detected once, and approximately 1.5% sits in the top ten. Input material: peripheral blood. The source of these receptors is a human donor with COVID-19, enrolled during active disease. The donor label of this sample is uncertain.

The CDR3, as DNA: TGTGCCAGCAGCTTGGTGTCAGGGCGGCCTGAAGCTTTCTTT. It encodes CASSLVSGRPEAFF. The chain carries TRBV5-6 and TRBJ1-1; possibly TRBD1 for D (5 bases). This CDR3 is built from 14 residues. CDR1 is SGHDT, CDR2 YYEEEE, per germline. V lost 0 bases to trimming and J lost 6 bases, with 12 bases between them. Full variable domain (outside the CDR3, taken from reference TRBV5-6 and TRBJ1-1): DAGVTQSPTHLIKTRGQQVTLRCSPKSGHDTVSWYQQALGQGPQFIFQYYEEEERQRGNFPDRFSGHQFPNYSSELNVNALLLGDSALYLCASSLVSGRPEAFFGQGTRLTVV.

This chain links TRBV5-4 with TRBJ2-7, with 8 nucleotides matching TRBD1. The length of the CDR3 is 16 residues. V was pared by 0 bases and J by 1 base, with 6 bases of the junction left unmatched. Germline CDR1 and CDR2: SGHNT and YYREEE (reference sequence). The CDR3 loop reads CASSLGRTGPSYEQYF. CDR3 coding DNA: TGTGCCAGCAGCTTGGGTAGGACAGGGCCTTCCTACGAGCAGTACTTC.

The CDR3 sequence is CASSPIGDYEQYF. The CDR3, as DNA: TGCGCCAGCAGCCCAATCGGGGACTACGAGCAGTACTTC. This chain uses TRBV23-1 with TRBJ2-7; tentative D call: TRBD2 (5 bases). TRBV23-1 is annotated as an ORF whose role is uncertain. Deletions cut 6 bases from V and 3 bases from J, with 12 bases between. This CDR3 region has 13 residues.

CDR3 region: CASSSRSDSYNEQFF. The CDR3 nucleotides are TGCGCCAGCAGCTCCCGGTCTGACTCCTACAATGAGCAGTTCTTC. The chain is built from TRBV5-1 and TRBJ2-1, with no clear D. This CDR3 contains 15 residues. The germline V gene encodes CDR1 SGHRS and CDR2 YFSETQ. The ends were cut back, 3 bases at V and 0 bases at J, with 10 bases in the middle. Using reference TRBV5-1 and TRBJ2-1 for the parts outside the CDR3, the full variable domain is KAGVTQTPRYLIKTRGQQVTLSCSPISGHRSVSWYQQTPGQGLQFLFEYFSETQRNKGNFPGRFSGRQFSNSRSEMNVSTLELGDSALYLCASSSRSDSYNEQFFGPGTRLTVL.

This clone was counted a single time. Here the CDR3 reads CASSPGDSTYEQYF. The DNA for the CDR3 is TGTGCCAGCAGCCCCGGGGACAGTACCTACGAGCAGTACTTC. The chain links TRBV9 to TRBJ2-7; TRBD1 matches at 7 bases. The ends lost 4 bases at V and 2 bases at J; junction bases unmatched: 6. Germline loops: CDR1 SGDLS, CDR2 YYNGEE. This CDR3 region has 14 residues.